These 22 T cell receptor beta chains were sequenced from one sample in a study of T-cell reconstitution after alpha-beta-depleted transplantation in children. Unique molecular identifiers were incorporated during preparation of the TCRbeta library. A single record per CDR3 protein comes from TCRdb applying MiXCR to the PCR reads. Among about 980,000 distinct CDR3 sequences listed, under 30% were seen once. The sample here was PBMCs, mostly from graft donor cells, taken 360 days after TCRalphabeta/CD19-depleted stem cell transplant. The origin of the receptors is a boy younger than two who had a stem cell transplant for SCID, so the T cells may come from the graft donor.

V and J are TRBV20-1 and TRBJ2-7, with D perhaps TRBD1 (6 bases). The CDR3 is 18 amino acids. The germline gives CDR1 DFQATT, CDR2 SNEGSKA (reference sequence). V was shortened by 4 bases and J by 3 bases, with 28 bases between the two germline ends. DNA of the CDR3: TGCAGTGCTACCGACCTGACAGGCAGGGCCTCAATTAACTACGAGCAGTACTTC. Protein product: CSATDLTGRASINYEQYF.

The chain recombines TRBV4-2 with TRBJ2-1; 8 nucleotides match TRBD2. The CDR3 spans 15 residues. V lost 2 bases to trimming and J lost 3 bases; unmatched junction nucleotides: 3. Germline CDR1 and CDR2: LGHNA and YNFKEQ. CDR3 DNA sequence: TGTGCCAGCAGCCAACGTAGCGGGGACTACAATGAGCAGTTCTTC. This encodes CASSQRSGDYNEQFF.

This clonotype was detected a few times. The V call is TRBV29-1, the J call TRBJ2-5; 7 bases are a match to TRBD2. The CDR3 length is 13 residues. V was pared by 8 bases and J by 4 bases, with 10 bases of the junction left unmatched. Germline CDR1 reads SQVTM; CDR2 reads ANQGSEA. CDR3 bases: TGCAGCACGGCACTAGCGTTAGCAGAGACCCAGTACTTC. Its translation: CSTALALAETQYF. Supplemented by reference TRBV29-1 and TRBJ2-5, the full variable domain reads SAVISQKPSRDICQRGTSLTIQCQVDSQVTMMFWYRQQPGQSLTLIATANQGSEATYESGFVIDKFPISRPNLTFSTLTVSNMSPEDSSIYLCSTALALAETQYFGPGTRLLVL.

This clonotype was seen only a few times. J is TRBJ1-5 and V is TRBV10-3; TRBD1 might be the D (6 bases). Germline V gives CDR1 ENHRY, CDR2 SYGVKD. Trimming took 3 bases from V and 2 from J, leaving 17 bases between them. The CDR3 covers 17 residues. CDR3 coding DNA: TGTGCCATCAGTGACAAATCACAGGGACGGGGCAATCAGCCCCAGCATTTT. Its protein product is CAISDKSQGRGNQPQHF.

The sample holds a few counts of this clonotype. V and J are TRBV2 and TRBJ2-7, with D hard to call. The CDR3 covers 11 residues. Trimming took 0 bases from V and 11 from J, leaving 8 bases between them. The germline V gene has CDR1 SNHLY and CDR2 FYNNEI. The CDR3 coding sequence is TGTGCCAGCAGTGAAGCGCAAACTGAGTACTTC. It specifies CASSEAQTEYF.

This clonotype has a handful of counts. As DNA, the CDR3 is TGTGCCAGCAGTGAAGGGGGAGCGGGGGGGCCCTACGAGCAGTACTTC. It translates to CASSEGGAGGPYEQYF. The genes are TRBV2 and TRBJ2-7; 10 bases match TRBD2. The CDR3 is 16 residues long. The germline gives CDR1 SNHLY, CDR2 FYNNEI. Losses at the gene ends were 1 base for V and 2 bases for J; bases not matched to a gene: 5.

This clonotype has a handful of counts. The chain is built from TRBV5-1 and TRBJ2-3, with D hard to call. The germline gives CDR1 SGHRS, CDR2 YFSETQ. The CDR3 has 11 residues. V lost 4 bases and J lost 7, with 7 bases in between. CDR3 DNA sequence: TGCGCCAGCAGCCTCGACCATACGCAGTATTTT. Its protein is CASSLDHTQYF.

The chain employs TRBV29-1 and TRBJ2-3; TRBD2 matches 10 bases. This CDR3 spans 14 amino acids. Germline CDR1 SQVTM, CDR2 ANQGSEA. The J segment lost 4 bases and the V segment lost 3 bases, leaving 4 bases of the junction unmatched. DNA of the CDR3: TGCAGCGTTGACCCACTAGCGGGGCCAGATACGCAGTATTTT. Protein sequence: CSVDPLAGPDTQYF.

The chain links TRBV5-4 to TRBJ2-7, with 12 bases that match TRBD2. Germline CDR1 and CDR2: SGHNT and YYREEE (reference sequence). The CDR3 has 15 amino acids. V shed 4 bases, J shed 3 bases, and the junction held 5 bases outside the gene matches. DNA of the CDR3: TGTGCCAGCAGCCCTACTAGCGGGGGGTACTACGAGCAGTACTTC. It codes for CASSPTSGGYYEQYF. The full variable domain, completed using reference TRBV5-4 and TRBJ2-7, is ETGVTQSPTHLIKTRGQQVTLRCSSQSGHNTVSWYQQALGQGPQFIFQYYREEENGRGNFPPRFSGLQFPNYSSELNVNALELDDSALYLCASSPTSGGYYEQYFGPGTRLTVT.

This clonotype was counted between two and nine times. This chain links TRBV6-5 with TRBJ2-1, with 7 bases lining up with TRBD1. J gave up 16 bases and V 2 bases, and 5 bases lay outside the gene matches. Germline V gene lookup returns CDR1 MNHEY and CDR2 SVGAGI. The CDR3 contains 11 residues. CDR3 residues: CASSYDREKFF. Here the CDR3 DNA reads TGTGCCAGCAGTTACGACAGGGAAAAATTCTTC.

This clonotype came up a few times. The chain employs TRBV20-1 and TRBJ2-3; tentatively, D is TRBD2 (7 bases). This CDR3 is 17 amino acids long. CDR1 DFQATT and CDR2 SNEGSKA come from the germline V gene (reference sequence). V gave up 2 bases and J gave up 3 bases, with 21 bases separating them. Written as DNA, the CDR3 is TGCAGTGCTAGATACCCCCCCGGGAGGCAGGGGACAGATACGCAGTATTTT. Protein product: CSARYPPGRQGTDTQYF.

In DNA form, the CDR3 reads TGTGCCGCCTCCCGGACCGGGGAGCTGTTTTTT. It translates to CAASRTGELFF. The J gene is TRBJ2-2, the V gene TRBV12-3 or TRBV12-4; the D is unclear. This CDR3 comprises 11 residues. The V end was cut by 11 bases, the J end by 5 bases, with 9 bases between.

This clonotype has a handful of counts. The genes are TRBV12-3 or TRBV12-4 and TRBJ2-1; D possibly corresponds to TRBD2 (5 bases). V lost 3 bases and J 7 bases, leaving 13 bases between the germline ends. The CDR3 has 14 residues. Written as DNA, the CDR3 is TGTGCCAGCAGTTTTGTGGCGGGTCGTAATGAGCAGTTCTTC. This sequence encodes CASSFVAGRNEQFF.

The chain uses TRBV12-3 or TRBV12-4 and TRBJ1-5; D might be TRBD1 (5 bases). The CDR3 is made up of 13 amino acids. V was trimmed by 1 base and J by 9 bases, leaving 10 bases between them. CDR3 region: CASSLEGWSPQHF. The CDR3 DNA sequence: TGTGCCAGCAGTTTAGAGGGGTGGTCGCCCCAGCATTTT.

This clonotype was seen more than once but under ten times. V and J are TRBV5-1 and TRBJ2-4; perhaps TRBD1 as D (6 bases). In germline, CDR1 is SGHRS, CDR2 YFSETQ. CDR3 size: 17 residues. The germline V and J ends were trimmed by 4 bases and 0 bases, with 17 bases remaining between them. The CDR3 is CASSTGLEYLAKNIQYF. As DNA, the CDR3 is TGCGCCAGCAGCACAGGGTTGGAGTATCTAGCCAAAAACATTCAGTACTTC.

V gene TRBV12-3 or TRBV12-4 combines with J gene TRBJ1-5; 7 bases fit TRBD1. J gave up 3 bases and V 1 base, and 6 bases lay outside the gene matches. The CDR3 has 16 amino acids. The CDR3 nucleotides are TGTGCCAGCAGTTTAGGTTCAGGGGGGAACAATCAGCCCCAGCATTTT. Encoded protein: CASSLGSGGNNQPQHF.

V is TRBV7-2 and J is TRBJ2-5, with TRBD2 matching over 7 bases. This CDR3 is 14 amino acids long. Germline V gene data show CDR1 as SGHTA and CDR2 as FQGNSA. V was clipped by 7 bases and J by 7 bases; unmatched bases: 12. In DNA, the CDR3 is TGTGCCAGCATCCGGGGGGAGGGACGGTGGACCCAGTACTTC. Residues: CASIRGEGRWTQYF.

A remark on this clonotype: The DNA is omitted, as the CDR3 cannot be located on it reliably, and the CDR3 follows TCRdb's listing. The chain couples TRBV27 to TRBJ2-7; the table assigns TRBD1, which was not confirmed against the DNA. The CDR3 is 17 residues long, counting both termini. Germline CDR1 is MNHEY and CDR2 is SMNVEV (reference sequence). CDR3 sequence: CASSSSGRLRGHQEQYF.

Only one count was recorded for this clonotype. The genes are TRBV12-3 or TRBV12-4 and TRBJ1-3; 7 bases are shared with TRBD1. The CDR3 spans 18 residues. Trimming removed 3 bases from V and 7 bases from J; junction bases left unmatched: 18. Written as DNA, the CDR3 is TGTGCCAGCAGTTTCGCCGGGACAGAAGGAATCGTTCTGAACACCATATATTTT. It yields the protein CASSFAGTEGIVLNTIYF.

This clonotype was observed a few times. This chain connects TRBV11-2 to TRBJ1-6; TRBD1 might be the D (6 bases). CDR1 and CDR2 (germline): SGHAT, FQNNGV. V was clipped by 5 bases and J by 8 bases, with 13 bases between them. The CDR3 loop spans 14 amino acids. The CDR3 region has the DNA TGTGCCAGCAGCACCGGGACAATCGATTCACCCCTCCACTTT. Translation gives CASSTGTIDSPLHF.

V is TRBV12-3 or TRBV12-4 and J is TRBJ1-3; no definite D call. The CDR3 is 12 amino acids. V lost 10 bases and J 0 bases, leaving 7 bases between the germline ends. CDR3 loop: CATSPSGNTIYF. The CDR3 region has the DNA TGTGCCACCAGCCCCTCTGGAAACACCATATATTTT.

The chain combines TRBV5-1 with TRBJ2-5; 7 positions match TRBD2. Germline assignment: CDR1 SGHRS and CDR2 YFSETQ. The CDR3 contains 13 residues. V trimming: 0 bases; J trimming: 7 bases; junction bases outside the gene matches: 3. DNA of the CDR3: TGCGCCAGCAGCTTGGCCGCTAGCGGGACCCAGTACTTC. Residues: CASSLAASGTQYF.